The clone carrying this TCR beta chain came up many times. Its target is not known. This entry comes from a study of T cells in Graves' hyperthyroidism and ophthalmopathy. Clinical symptoms, serum thyroxine, TRAb, thyroid ultrasound and orbital computed tomography established diagnosis. The study, taken as a whole, reports: Through a model of 13 V-J features, ophthalmopathy was separated from stable hyperthyroidism.

The TCR beta CDR3 regions underwent amplification using RNA transcripts as the source. The TCR CDR3 was amplified in a first-round RT-PCR using the HTBI primer set. A single record per CDR3 protein comes from TCRdb applying MiXCR to the multiplex PCR reads. The sample holds about 570,000 distinct CDR3 sequences, about 43% seen once. V was clipped by 0 bases and J by 9 bases, with 12 bases between them. The CDR3 extends over 13 amino acids. The germline V gene has CDR1 SGHAT and CDR2 FQNNGV. This receptor was obtained from an adult woman with Graves' disease, either hyperthyroidism or ophthalmopathy (not recorded which). This chain connects TRBV11-2 to TRBJ2-7, with D unresolved. The sample taken for sequencing was peripheral blood or thyroid tissue (not recorded which). The CDR3 coding sequence is TGTGCCAGCAGCTTAGAGACCATGTCGGGGCAGTACTTC. Amino acid sequence: CASSLETMSGQYF.